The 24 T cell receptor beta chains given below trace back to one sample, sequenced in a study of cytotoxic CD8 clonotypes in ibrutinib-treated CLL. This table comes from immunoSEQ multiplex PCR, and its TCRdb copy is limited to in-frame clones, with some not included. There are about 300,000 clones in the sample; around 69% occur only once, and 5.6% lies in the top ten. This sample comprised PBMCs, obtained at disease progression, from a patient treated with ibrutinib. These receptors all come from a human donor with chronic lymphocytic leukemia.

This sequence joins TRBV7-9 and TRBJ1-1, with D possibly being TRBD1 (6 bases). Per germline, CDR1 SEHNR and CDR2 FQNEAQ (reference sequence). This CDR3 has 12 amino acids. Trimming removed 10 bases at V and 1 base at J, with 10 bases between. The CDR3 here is CATRTENTEAFF. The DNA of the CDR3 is TGTGCCACCCGGACAGAGAACACTGAAGCTTTCTTT.

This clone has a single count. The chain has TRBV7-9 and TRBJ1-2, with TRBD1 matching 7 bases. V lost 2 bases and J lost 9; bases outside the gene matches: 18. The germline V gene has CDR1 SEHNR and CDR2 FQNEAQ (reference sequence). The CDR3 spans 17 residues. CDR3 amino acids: CASSLTSSTGVSVSYTF. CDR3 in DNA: TGTGCCAGCAGCTTAACCAGCAGCACAGGGGTGTCTGTGAGCTACACCTTC.

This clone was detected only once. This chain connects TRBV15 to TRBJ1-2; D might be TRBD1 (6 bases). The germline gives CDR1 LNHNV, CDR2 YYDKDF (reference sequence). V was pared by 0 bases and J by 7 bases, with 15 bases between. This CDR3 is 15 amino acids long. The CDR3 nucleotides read TGTGCCACCAGCAGAGAGTGGCAGGGGCGGGGTGGCTACACCTTC. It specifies CATSREWQGRGGYTF. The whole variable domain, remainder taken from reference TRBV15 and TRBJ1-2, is DAMVIQNPRYQVTQFGKPVTLSCSQTLNHNVMYWYQQKSSQAPKLLFHYYDKDFNNEADTPDNFQSRRPNTSFCFLDIRSPGLGDTAMYLCATSREWQGRGGYTFGSGTRLTVV.

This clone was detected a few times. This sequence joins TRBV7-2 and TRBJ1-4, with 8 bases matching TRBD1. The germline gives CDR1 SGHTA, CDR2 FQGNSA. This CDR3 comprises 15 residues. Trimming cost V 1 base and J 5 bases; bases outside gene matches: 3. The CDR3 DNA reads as TGTGCCAGCAGCTTAGAGTGGACAGGGAATGAAAAACTGTTTTTT. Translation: CASSLEWTGNEKLFF.

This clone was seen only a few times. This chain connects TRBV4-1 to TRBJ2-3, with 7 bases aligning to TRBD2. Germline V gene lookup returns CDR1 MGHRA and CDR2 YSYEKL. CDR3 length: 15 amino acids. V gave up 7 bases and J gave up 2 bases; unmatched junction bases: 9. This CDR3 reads CASTLTSFYTDTQYF. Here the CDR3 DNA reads TGCGCCAGCACCCTGACTAGCTTTTACACAGATACGCAGTATTTT.

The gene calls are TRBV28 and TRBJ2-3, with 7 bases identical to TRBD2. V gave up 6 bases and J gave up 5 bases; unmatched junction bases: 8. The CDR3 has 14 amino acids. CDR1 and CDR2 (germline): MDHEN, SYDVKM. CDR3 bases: TGTGCCAGCAGGCCCCGGGACTACGGAGATACGCAGTATTTT. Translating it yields CASRPRDYGDTQYF.

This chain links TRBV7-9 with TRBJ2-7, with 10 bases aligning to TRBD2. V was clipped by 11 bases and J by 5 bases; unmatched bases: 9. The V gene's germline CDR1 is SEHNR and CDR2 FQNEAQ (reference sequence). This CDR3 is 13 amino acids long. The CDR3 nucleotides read TGTGCCTCGTCGTCTAGCGGGAGCCACGAGCAGTACTTC. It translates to CASSSSGSHEQYF.

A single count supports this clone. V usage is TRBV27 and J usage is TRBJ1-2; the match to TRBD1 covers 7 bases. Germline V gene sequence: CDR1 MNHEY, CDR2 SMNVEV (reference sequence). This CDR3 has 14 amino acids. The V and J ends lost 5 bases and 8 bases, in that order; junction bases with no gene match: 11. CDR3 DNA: TGTGCCAGCAGTCCTCGACAGGGATCGGGGGGCTACACCTTC. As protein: CASSPRQGSGGYTF.

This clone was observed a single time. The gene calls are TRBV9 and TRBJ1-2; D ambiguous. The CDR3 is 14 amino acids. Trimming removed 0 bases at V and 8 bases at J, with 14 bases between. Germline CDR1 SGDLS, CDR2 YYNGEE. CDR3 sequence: CASSVVDETGGYTF. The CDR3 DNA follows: TGTGCCAGCAGCGTAGTAGACGAAACGGGGGGCTACACCTTC.

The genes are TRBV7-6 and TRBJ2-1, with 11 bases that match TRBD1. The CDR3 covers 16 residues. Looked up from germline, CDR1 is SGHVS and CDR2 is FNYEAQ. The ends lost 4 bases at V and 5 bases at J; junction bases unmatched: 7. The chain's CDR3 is CASSWDRGGQNNEQFF. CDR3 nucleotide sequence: TGTGCCAGCAGCTGGGACAGGGGGGGGCAAAACAATGAGCAGTTCTTC.

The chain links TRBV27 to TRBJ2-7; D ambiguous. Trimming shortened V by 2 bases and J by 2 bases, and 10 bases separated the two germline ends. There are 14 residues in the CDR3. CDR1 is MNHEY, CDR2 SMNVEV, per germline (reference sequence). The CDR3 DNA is TGTGCCAGCAGTTTAGGGCAGTCCACCTACGAGCAGTACTTC. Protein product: CASSLGQSTYEQYF.

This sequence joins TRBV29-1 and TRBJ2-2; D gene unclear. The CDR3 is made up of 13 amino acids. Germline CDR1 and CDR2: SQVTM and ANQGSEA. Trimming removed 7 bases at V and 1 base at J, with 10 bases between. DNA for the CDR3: TGCAGCGCCGAGACTGGGAACACCGGGGAGCTGTTTTTT. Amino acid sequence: CSAETGNTGELFF.

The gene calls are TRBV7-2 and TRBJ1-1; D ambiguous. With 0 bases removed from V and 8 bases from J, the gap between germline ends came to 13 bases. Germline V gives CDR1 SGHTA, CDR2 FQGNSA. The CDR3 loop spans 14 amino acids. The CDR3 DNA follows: TGTGCCAGCAGCTTAGCGCTGGACTCTTGGGAAGCTTTCTTT. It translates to CASSLALDSWEAFF.

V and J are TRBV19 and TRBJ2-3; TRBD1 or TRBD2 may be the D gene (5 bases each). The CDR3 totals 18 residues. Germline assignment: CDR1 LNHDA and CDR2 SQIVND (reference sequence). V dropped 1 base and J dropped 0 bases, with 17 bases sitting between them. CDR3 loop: CASSIAGRLQASTDTQYF. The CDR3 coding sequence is TGTGCCAGTAGTATAGCGGGACGGCTTCAAGCTAGCACAGATACGCAGTATTTT.

CDR3 residues: CASNGLAEDYNEQFF. The CDR3, as DNA: TGTGCCAGCAACGGACTAGCGGAGGACTACAATGAGCAGTTCTTC. The chain uses TRBV28 and TRBJ2-1, with 10 bases lining up with TRBD2. V lost 7 bases to trimming and J lost 3 bases; unmatched junction nucleotides: 6. Germline V gene lookup returns CDR1 MDHEN and CDR2 SYDVKM. There are 15 residues in the CDR3.

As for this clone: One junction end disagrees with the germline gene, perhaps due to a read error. CDR3 amino acids: CASSLVGQETRYF. DNA of the CDR3: TGTGCCAGCAGCTTAGTAGGCCAAGAGACCCGGTACTTC. This rearrangement joins TRBV7-6 to TRBJ2-5; D is ambiguous. CDR1 is SGHVS, CDR2 FNYEAQ, per germline. The CDR3 runs to 13 residues. Complete variable domain (other parts from reference TRBV7-6 and TRBJ2-5): GAGVSQSPRYKVTKRGQDVALRCDPISGHVSLYWYRQALGQGPEFLTYFNYEAQQDKSGLPNDRFSAERPEGSISTLTIQRTEQRDSAMYRCASSLVGQETRYFGPGTRLLVL.

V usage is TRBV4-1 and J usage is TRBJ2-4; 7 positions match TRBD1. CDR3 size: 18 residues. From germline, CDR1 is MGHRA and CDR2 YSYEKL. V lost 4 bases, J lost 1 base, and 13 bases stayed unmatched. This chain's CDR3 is CASSPINFIQGAKNIQYF. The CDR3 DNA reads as TGCGCCAGCAGCCCCATCAACTTTATACAGGGGGCCAAAAACATTCAGTACTTC.

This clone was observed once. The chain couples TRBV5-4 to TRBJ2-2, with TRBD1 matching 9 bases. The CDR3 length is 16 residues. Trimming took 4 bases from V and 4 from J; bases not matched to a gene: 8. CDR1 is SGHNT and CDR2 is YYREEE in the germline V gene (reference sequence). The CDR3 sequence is CASSRTGQGRTGELFF. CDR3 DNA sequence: TGTGCCAGCAGCAGGACGGGACAGGGTCGCACCGGGGAGCTGTTTTTT.

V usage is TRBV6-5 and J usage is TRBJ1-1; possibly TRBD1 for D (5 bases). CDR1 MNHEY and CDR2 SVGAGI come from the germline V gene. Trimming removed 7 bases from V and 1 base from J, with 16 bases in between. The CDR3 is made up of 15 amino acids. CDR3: CASKAGSGPNTEAFF. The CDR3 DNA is TGTGCCAGCAAGGCCGGTTCGGGGCCGAACACTGAAGCTTTCTTT.

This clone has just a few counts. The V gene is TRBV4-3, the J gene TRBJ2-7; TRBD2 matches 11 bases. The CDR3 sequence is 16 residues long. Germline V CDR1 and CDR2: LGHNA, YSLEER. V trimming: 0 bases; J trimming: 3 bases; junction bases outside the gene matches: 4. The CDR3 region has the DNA TGCGCCAGCAGCCAAGATCCCCTAGCGGGGGGCTACGAGCAGTACTTC. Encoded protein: CASSQDPLAGGYEQYF.

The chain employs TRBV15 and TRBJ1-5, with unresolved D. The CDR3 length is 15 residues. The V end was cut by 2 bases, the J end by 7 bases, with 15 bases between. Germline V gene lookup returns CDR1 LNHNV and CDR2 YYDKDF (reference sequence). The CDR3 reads CATSRRQGGGQPQHF. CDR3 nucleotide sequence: TGTGCCACCAGCAGAAGGCAAGGTGGAGGGCAGCCCCAGCATTTT.

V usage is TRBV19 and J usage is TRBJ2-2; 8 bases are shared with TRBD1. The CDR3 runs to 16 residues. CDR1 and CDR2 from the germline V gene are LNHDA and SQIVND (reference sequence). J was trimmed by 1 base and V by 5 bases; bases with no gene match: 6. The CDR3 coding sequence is TGTGCCAGTAGTTTCCCAGGGGGCCTGAACACCGGGGAGCTGTTTTTT. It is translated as CASSFPGGLNTGELFF.

CDR3 in amino acids: CASSLDRAEQYF. The DNA of the CDR3 is TGTGCCAGCAGCTTAGACAGGGCCGAGCAGTACTTC. V gene TRBV13 combines with J gene TRBJ2-7, with D perhaps matching TRBD1 (6 bases). CDR1 is PRHDT, CDR2 FYEKMQ, per germline (reference sequence). The CDR3 spans 12 residues. Trimming removed 1 base at V and 6 bases at J, with 7 bases between.

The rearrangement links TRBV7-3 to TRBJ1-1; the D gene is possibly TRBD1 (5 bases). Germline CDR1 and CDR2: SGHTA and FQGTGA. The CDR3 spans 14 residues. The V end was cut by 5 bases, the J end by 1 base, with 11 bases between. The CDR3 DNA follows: TGTGCCAGCAGCCACGAGGGGTCGAACACTGAAGCTTTCTTT. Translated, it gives CASSHEGSNTEAFF.